This T cell receptor (beta chain) stems from a study of type 1 and type 2 diabetes patients. Study-wide background: Donors were type 1 diabetes, type 2 diabetes, or nondiabetic controls. T cells were magnetically sorted from PBMCs as CD4+ or CD8+ subsets.

Germline V gives CDR1 DFQATT, CDR2 SNEGSKA (reference sequence). The CDR3 loop spans 13 amino acids. V dropped 4 bases and J dropped 3 bases, with 12 bases sitting between them. This clonotype was picked up a small number of times. The PCR template was genomic DNA. Amplification of the beta chain CDR3 used 30 forward and 13 reverse multiplex primers. TCRdb re-called the multiplex PCR reads through MiXCR, storing one row per CDR3 protein. Counted here are a few hundred thousand distinct CDR3 sequences, around 47% occurring once; the ten biggest clones make up approximately 15%. The sequencing sample was made of peripheral blood mononuclear cells (PBMCs). This chain links TRBV20-1 with TRBJ1-1, with D possibly matching TRBD1 (5 bases). The sequence was collected from a man between 18 and 29 years old with type 2 diabetes. The CDR3 coding sequence is TGCAGTGCTAACGGGCAGGGAGACACTGAAGCTTTCTTT. Encoded protein: CSANGQGDTEAFF.